This T cell receptor (beta chain) was captured by sequencing in a study of human T cells and chemical hapten exposure. Study at large: Subjects had 2% DPC placed on about 2 cm by about 2 cm of upper inner arm skin for sensitization. Across its approximately 25 weeks, the study gave patients weekly diphenylcyclopropenone doses to the scalp. Study-wide points: Patch test score showed a positive correlation with PT1 expanded TCR counts.

TCRdb called the RACE reads again in MiXCR, with one record for every CDR3 protein. This table holds about 350,000 distinct CDR3 sequences, over 5% found once. The germline V gene encodes CDR1 SGHTA and CDR2 FQGNSA. V was trimmed by 8 bases and J by 5 bases, leaving 14 bases between them. The length of the CDR3 is 13 residues. Time point given: pre-sensitization, week 0. Treatment of the sample: therapeutic diphenylcyclopropenone sensitization with weekly scalp DPC. There are a few counts of this clonotype. Its specificity is not known. V gene TRBV7-2 combines with J gene TRBJ2-3, with a possible D match to TRBD2 (5 bases). The receptor's source is a woman between 18 and 29 years old with alopecia areata. Some clones in this sample may be carry-over from other donors' samples. This specimen was whole blood, taken in connection with sensitization to the hapten diphenylcyclopropenone (DPC). The CDR3: CASSDGREDTQYF. For the CDR3, the DNA is TGTGCCAGCTCAGACGGCCGGGAAGATACGCAGTATTTT.